What follows is one T cell receptor (beta chain) and its context. What it binds is unknown. The germline V gene has CDR1 LNHDA and CDR2 SQIVND (reference sequence). This CDR3 contains 14 residues. J lost 6 bases, V lost 4 bases, and 7 bases had no gene match. Assay used: immunoSEQ multiplex PCR; TCRdb lists only in-frame clones, some missing. The sample carries roughly 45,000 clones, over 75% recorded once. This sample was included in a study of memory B cells and T cells in multiple sclerosis. CFSE-dim autoproliferating and CFSE-high non-proliferating T cells from unstimulated culture were sequenced separately. 5x10^7 CFSE-labeled PBMCs were cultured about seven days unstimulated, then replicate wells were pooled. PBMCs were labeled with approximately 0.55 uM CFSE and cultured without exogenous stimuli.

The receptor was isolated from a human donor with multiple sclerosis. The chain is built from TRBV19 and TRBJ1-1, with 8 bases fitting TRBD1. Specimen: PBMCs from blood kept in culture. CDR3 DNA sequence: TGTGCCAGTAGTAATCAGGGGGCGAGGGCTGAAGCTTTCTTT. This gives the protein CASSNQGARAEAFF.